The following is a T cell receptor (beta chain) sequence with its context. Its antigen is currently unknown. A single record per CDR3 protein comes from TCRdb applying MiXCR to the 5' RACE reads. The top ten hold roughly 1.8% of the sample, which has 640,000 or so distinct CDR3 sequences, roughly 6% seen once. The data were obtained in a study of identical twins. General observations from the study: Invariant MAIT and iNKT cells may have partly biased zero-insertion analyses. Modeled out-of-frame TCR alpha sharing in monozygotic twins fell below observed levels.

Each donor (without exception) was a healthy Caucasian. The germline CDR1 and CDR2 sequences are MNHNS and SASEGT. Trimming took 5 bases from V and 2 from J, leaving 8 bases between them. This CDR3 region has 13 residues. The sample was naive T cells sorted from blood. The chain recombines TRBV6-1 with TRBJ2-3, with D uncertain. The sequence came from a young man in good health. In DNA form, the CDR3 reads TGTGCCAGCAGTACACCACCCACAGATACGCAGTATTTT. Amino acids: CASSTPPTDTQYF.